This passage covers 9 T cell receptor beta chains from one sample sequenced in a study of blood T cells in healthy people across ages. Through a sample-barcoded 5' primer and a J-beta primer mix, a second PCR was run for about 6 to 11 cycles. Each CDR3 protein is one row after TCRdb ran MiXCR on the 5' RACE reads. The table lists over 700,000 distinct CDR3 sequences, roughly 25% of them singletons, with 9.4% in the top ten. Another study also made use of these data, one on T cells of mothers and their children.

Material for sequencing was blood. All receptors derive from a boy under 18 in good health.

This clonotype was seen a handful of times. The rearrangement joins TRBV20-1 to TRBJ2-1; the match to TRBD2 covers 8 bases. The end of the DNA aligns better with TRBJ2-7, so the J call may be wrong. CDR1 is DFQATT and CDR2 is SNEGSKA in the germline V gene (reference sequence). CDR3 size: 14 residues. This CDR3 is CSTAGGTRPSEQYF. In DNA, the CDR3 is TGCAGTACAGCCGGGGGGACTAGGCCGAGCGAGCAGTACTTC.

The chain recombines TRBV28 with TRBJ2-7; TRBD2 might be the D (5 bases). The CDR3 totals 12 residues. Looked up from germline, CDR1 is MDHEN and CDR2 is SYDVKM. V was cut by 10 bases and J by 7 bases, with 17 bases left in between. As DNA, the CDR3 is TGTGCCACCCATGTAACTTCGGGGGAGCAGTACTTC. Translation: CATHVTSGEQYF. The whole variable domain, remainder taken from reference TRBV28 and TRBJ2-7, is DVKVTQSSRYLVKRTGEKVFLECVQDMDHENMFWYRQDPGLGLRLIYFSYDVKMKEKGDIPEGYSVSREKKERFSLILESASTNQTSMYLCATHVTSGEQYFGPGTRLTVT.

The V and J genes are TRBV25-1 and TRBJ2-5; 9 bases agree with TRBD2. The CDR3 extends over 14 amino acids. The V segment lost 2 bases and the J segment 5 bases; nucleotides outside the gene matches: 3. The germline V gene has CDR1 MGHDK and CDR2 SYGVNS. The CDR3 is CASSEAGGSETQYF. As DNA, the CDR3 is TGTGCCAGCAGTGAAGCGGGAGGGTCGGAGACCCAGTACTTC.

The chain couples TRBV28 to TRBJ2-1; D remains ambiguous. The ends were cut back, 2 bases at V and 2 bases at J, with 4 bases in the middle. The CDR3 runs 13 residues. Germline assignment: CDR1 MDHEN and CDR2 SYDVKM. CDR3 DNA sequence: TGTGCCAGCAGTTTAAGGGCCTACAATGAGCAGTTCTTC. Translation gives CASSLRAYNEQFF.

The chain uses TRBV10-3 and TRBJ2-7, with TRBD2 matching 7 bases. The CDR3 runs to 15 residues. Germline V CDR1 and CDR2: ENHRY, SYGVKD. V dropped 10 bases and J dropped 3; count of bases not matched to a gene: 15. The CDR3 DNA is TGTGCCACCAAAGTGGGGCTAGCGGAGAGCTACGAGCAGTACGTC. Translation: CATKVGLAESYEQYV.

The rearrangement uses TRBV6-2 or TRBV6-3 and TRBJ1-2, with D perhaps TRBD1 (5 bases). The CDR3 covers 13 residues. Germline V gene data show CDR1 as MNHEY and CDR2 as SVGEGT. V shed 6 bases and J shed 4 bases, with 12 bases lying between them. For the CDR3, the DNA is TGTGCCAGCAGCGGGGGTTTGGCCTATGGCTACACCTTC. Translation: CASSGGLAYGYTF.

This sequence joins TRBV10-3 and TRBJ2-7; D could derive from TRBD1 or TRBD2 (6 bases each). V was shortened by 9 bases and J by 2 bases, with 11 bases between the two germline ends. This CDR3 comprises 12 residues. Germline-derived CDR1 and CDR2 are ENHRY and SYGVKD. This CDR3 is CAMGGSAYEQYF. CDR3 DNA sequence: TGTGCCATGGGGGGCAGCGCCTACGAGCAGTACTTC.

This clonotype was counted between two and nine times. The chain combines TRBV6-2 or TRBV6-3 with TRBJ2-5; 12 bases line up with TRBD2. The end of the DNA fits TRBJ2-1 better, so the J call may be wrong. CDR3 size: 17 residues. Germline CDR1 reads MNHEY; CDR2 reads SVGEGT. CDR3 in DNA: TGTGCCAGCAGTTATATCCCGACTAGCGGGAGAAGGGGTGAGCAGTTCTTC. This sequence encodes CASSYIPTSGRRGEQFF.

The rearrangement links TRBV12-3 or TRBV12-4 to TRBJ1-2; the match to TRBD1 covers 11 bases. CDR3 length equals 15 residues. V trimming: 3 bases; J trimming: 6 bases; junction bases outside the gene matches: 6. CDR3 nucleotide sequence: TGTGCCAGCAGTTTGGCCAGGACAGGGGGCGATGGCTACACCTTC. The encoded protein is CASSLARTGGDGYTF.